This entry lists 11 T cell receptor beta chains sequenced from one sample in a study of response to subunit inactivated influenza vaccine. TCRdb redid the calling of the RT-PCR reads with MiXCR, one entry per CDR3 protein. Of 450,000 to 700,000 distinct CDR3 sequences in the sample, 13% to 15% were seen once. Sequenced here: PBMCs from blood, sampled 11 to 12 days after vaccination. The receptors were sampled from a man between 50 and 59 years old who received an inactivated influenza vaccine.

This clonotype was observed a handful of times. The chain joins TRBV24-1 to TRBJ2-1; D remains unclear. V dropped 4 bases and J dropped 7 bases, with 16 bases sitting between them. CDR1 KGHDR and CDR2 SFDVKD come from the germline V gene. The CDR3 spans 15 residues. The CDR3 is CATSDHATRRNEQFF. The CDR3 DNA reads TGTGCCACCAGTGACCACGCGACACGGCGGAATGAGCAGTTCTTC.

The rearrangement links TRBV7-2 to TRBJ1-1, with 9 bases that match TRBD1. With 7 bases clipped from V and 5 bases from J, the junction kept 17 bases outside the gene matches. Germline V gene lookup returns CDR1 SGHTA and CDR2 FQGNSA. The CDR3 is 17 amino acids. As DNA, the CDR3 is TGTGCCAGCAACAAGAAACCCCACAGGGGGCTGAGGACTGAAGCTTTCTTT. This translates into CASNKKPHRGLRTEAFF. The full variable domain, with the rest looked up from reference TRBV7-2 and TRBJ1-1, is GAGVSQSPSNKVTEKGKDVELRCDPISGHTALYWYRQSLGQGLEFLIYFQGNSAPDKSGLPSDRFSAERTGGSVSTLTIQRTQQEDSAVYLCASNKKPHRGLRTEAFFGQGTRLTVV.

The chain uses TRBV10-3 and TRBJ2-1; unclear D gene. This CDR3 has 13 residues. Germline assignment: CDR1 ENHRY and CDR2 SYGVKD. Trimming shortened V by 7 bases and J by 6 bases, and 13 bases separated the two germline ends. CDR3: CAIMGLGANEQFF. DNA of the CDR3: TGTGCCATCATGGGCCTTGGTGCCAATGAGCAGTTCTTC.

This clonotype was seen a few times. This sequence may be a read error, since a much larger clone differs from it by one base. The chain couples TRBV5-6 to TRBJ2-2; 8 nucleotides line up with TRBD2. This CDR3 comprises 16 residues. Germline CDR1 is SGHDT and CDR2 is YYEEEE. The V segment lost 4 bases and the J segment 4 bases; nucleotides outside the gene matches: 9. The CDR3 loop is CASSPTSGGGTGELFF. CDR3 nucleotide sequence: TGTGCCAGCAGCCCTACTAGCGGTGGGGGCACCGGGGAGCTGTTTTTT.

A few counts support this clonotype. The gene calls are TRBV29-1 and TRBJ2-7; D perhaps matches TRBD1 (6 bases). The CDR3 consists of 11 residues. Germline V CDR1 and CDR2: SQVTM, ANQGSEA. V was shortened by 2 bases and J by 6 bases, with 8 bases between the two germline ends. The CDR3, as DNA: TGCAGCGTTGAACTAGGGGGCGAGCAGTACTTC. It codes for CSVELGGEQYF.

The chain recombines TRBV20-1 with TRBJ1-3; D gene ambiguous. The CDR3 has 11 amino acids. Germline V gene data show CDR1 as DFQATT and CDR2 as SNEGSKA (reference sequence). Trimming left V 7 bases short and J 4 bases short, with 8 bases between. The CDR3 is CSGNIGNTIYF. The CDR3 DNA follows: TGCAGTGGTAACATCGGAAACACCATATATTTT.

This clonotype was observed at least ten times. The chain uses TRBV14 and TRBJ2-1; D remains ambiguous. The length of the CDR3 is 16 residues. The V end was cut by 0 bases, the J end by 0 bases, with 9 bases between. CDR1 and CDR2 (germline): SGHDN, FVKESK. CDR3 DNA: TGTGCCAGCAGCCAAGACTATCTCAGCTCCTACAATGAGCAGTTCTTC. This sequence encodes CASSQDYLSSYNEQFF.

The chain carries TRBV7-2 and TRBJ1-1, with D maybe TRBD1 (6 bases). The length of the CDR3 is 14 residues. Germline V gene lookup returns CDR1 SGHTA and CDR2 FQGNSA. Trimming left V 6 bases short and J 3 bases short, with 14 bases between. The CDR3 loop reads CASSSTTGHTEAFF. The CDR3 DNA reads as TGTGCCAGCAGTTCTACGACAGGTCACACTGAAGCTTTCTTT.

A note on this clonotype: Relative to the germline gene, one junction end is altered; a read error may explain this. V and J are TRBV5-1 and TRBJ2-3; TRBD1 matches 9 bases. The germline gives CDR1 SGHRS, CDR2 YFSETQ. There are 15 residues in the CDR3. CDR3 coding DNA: TGCGCCAGCAGCCCCGGGACAGGGCGCACAGGTACGCAGTATTTT. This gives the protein CASSPGTGRTGTQYF.

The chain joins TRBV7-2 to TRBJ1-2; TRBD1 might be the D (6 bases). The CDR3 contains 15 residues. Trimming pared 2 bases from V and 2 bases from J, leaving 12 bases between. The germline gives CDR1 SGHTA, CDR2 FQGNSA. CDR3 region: CASSLSPTGNYGYTF. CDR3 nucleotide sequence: TGTGCCAGCAGCTTAAGTCCGACAGGCAACTATGGCTACACCTTC. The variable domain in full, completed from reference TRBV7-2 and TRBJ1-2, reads GAGVSQSPSNKVTEKGKDVELRCDPISGHTALYWYRQSLGQGLEFLIYFQGNSAPDKSGLPSDRFSAERTGGSVSTLTIQRTQQEDSAVYLCASSLSPTGNYGYTFGSGTRLTVV.

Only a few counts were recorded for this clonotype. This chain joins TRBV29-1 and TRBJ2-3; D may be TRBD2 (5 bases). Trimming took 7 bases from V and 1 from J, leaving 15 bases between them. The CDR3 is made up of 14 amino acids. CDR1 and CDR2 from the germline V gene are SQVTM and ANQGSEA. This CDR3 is CSAGVGYGTDTQYF. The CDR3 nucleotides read TGCAGCGCCGGGGTGGGGTACGGCACAGATACGCAGTATTTT.